The clone carrying this TCR beta chain was seen a handful of times. Antigen: not known. The authors made TCR beta libraries by quantitative 5'-RACE with molecular barcodes. TCRdb re-called the 5' RACE reads with MiXCR, one entry per CDR3 protein. The data show 250,000 to 400,000 distinct CDR3 sequences, approximately 10% seen once. The sample is drawn from a study of CD8 T cells in ankylosing spondylitis. Study results and caveats: Researchers report that disease-linked clones proved CD8+ and relatively rare in peripheral blood. Within matched ankylosing spondylitis synovial fluid, disease-linked clones were reportedly significantly enriched. Ankylosing spondylitis blood appeared to carry a characteristic TCR beta motif of roughly eight highly homologous variants.

Trimming took 4 bases from V and 4 from J, leaving 7 bases between them. CDR1 and CDR2 from the germline V gene are SQVTM and ANQGSEA. The CDR3 extends over 11 amino acids. The clonotype originates from a female donor with ankylosing spondylitis or in good health (not recorded which). Sequencing was carried out using blood, either unsorted or a sorted T cell fraction (not recorded which). The chain carries TRBV29-1 and TRBJ1-2; D gene unclear. The DNA of the CDR3 is TGCAGCGTTGGAGGGAGCTATGGCTACACCTTC. Translated: CSVGGSYGYTF.